This TCR beta chain was profiled in a study of shared clonotypes between healthy human individuals. Across the whole study: The plates for each donor numbered three CD4 naive, three CD4 memory, two CD8 naive and one CD8 memory.

The run depth of the assay was deep. The method was immunoSEQ multiplex PCR; TCRdb's version includes in-frame clones alone and lacks a portion of them. Of some 740,000 clones in the sample, around 93% are singletons; the top ten hold approximately 25%. Germline lookup yields CDR1 SGHVS and CDR2 FNYEAQ. The CDR3 spans 14 residues. The V gene lost 4 bases and the J gene lost 2 bases, with 9 bases spanning the gap. Findings of the study overall: It was anticipated that sequencing depth would influence how many clonotypes donors shared. Compared with memory subsets, naive subsets generally had larger estimated richness.

For this clone: Antigen: not known.

Selected positively for CCR7 and CD45RO-negative, naive CD8 cells excluded terminally differentiated effector memory CD45RA+ cells. This TCR derives from a man between 25 and 39 years old in good health. The chain uses TRBV7-6 and TRBJ2-1; D unclear. The sequencing input was naive CD8+ T cells sorted from blood. The CDR3 is CASSSRPTYNEQFF. The DNA for the CDR3 is TGTGCCAGCAGCTCACGCCCAACCTACAATGAGCAGTTCTTC.